This TCR beta chain was recovered during a study of T cell changes during pregnancy in multiple sclerosis. This clone was seen a single time. The CDR3 consists of 13 residues. V was cut by 1 base and J by 11 bases, with 15 bases left in between. CDR1 and CDR2 from the germline V gene are SGHRS and YFSETQ. Generated by immunoSEQ multiplex PCR, the TCRdb table keeps only in-frame clones and is missing some. The repertoire holds tens of thousands of clones, roughly 91% seen once, with approximately 1.4% in the top ten. The chain couples TRBV5-1 to TRBJ1-1, with D possibly being TRBD1 (6 bases). The material sequenced was peripheral blood, taken in the third trimester of pregnancy. The clonotype originates from a female donor with multiple sclerosis, enrolled in a pregnancy study. As DNA, the CDR3 is TGCGCCAGCAGCTTGTTACCGGGACAAGGGGCTTTCTTT. Protein sequence: CASSLLPGQGAFF. The complete variable domain, with remaining parts taken from reference TRBV5-1 and TRBJ1-1, reads KAGVTQTPRYLIKTRGQQVTLSCSPISGHRSVSWYQQTPGQGLQFLFEYFSETQRNKGNFPGRFSGRQFSNSRSEMNVSTLELGDSALYLCASSLLPGQGAFFGQGTRLTVV.